This T cell receptor beta chain stems from a study of CD8+CD57+ T cells in acquired aplastic anemia. Whole-study context: Sorted CD4+ and CD8+ cells gave a mean 3.2 ug DNA, range 0.2 to 27.4 ug.

The CDR3 extends over 14 amino acids. Germline trimming cut 3 bases from V and 2 bases from J; bases unmatched to any gene: 3. In this sample, this clonotype turned up many times. For CDR3 and TCR beta VDJ profiling, genomic DNA was the template used. TCRdb analysed the reads with MiXCR anew, one entry per CDR3 protein. The table records approximately 200,000 distinct CDR3 sequences, 55% to 70% of them present only once. Specimen: sorted CD4+, CD8+, or CD8+CD57+ T cells (not recorded which) from PBMCs. This sequence originates from a human donor with severe aplastic anemia or a healthy control (not recorded which). The genes are TRBV12-3 or TRBV12-4 and TRBJ1-1; the match to TRBD1 covers 7 bases. The CDR3 region is CASSFQGGNTEAFF. The CDR3 bases are TGTGCCAGCAGTTTCCAGGGGGGAAACACTGAAGCTTTCTTT.